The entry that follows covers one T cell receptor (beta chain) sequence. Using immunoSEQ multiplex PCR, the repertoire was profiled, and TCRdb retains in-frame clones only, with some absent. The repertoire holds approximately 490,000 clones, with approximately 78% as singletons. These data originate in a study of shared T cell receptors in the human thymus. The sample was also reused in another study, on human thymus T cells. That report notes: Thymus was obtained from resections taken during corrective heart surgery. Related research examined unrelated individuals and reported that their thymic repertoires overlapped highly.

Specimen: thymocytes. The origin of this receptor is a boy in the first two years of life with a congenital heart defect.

The CDR3 DNA reads as TGTGCCAGCAGCTTCGCGGGAGTCGGGGAGACCCAGTACTTC. Protein: CASSFAGVGETQYF. This sequence joins TRBV7-2 and TRBJ2-5; 7 positions match TRBD2. The junction had 6 bases not matched to a gene; V was cut back by 3 bases and J by 5 bases. Germline V gene data show CDR1 as SGHTA and CDR2 as FQGNSA. The CDR3 consists of 14 residues.